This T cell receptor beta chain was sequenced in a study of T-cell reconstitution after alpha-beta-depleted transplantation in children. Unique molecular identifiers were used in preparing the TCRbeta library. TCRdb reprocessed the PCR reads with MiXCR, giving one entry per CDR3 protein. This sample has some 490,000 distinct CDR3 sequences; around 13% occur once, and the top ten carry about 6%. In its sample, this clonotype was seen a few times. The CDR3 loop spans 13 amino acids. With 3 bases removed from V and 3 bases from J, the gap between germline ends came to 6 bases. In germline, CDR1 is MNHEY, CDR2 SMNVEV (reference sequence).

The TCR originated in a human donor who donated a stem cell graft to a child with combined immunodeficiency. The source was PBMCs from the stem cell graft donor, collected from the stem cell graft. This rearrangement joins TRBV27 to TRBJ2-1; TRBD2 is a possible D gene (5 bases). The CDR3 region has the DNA TGTGCCAGCAGTTTGGACTTCTACAATGAGCAGTTCTTC. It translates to CASSLDFYNEQFF.